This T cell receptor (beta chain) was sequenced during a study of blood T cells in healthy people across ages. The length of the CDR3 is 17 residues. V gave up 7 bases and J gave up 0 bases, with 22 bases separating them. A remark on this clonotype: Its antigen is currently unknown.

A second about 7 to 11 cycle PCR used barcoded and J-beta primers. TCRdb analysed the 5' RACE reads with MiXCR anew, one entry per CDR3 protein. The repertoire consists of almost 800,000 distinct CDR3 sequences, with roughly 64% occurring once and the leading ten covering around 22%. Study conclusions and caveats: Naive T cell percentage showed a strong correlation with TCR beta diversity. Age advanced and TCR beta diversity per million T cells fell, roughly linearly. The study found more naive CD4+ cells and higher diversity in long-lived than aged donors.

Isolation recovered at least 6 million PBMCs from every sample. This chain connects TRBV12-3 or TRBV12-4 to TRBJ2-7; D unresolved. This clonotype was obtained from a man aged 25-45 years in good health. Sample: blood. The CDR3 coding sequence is TGTGCCAGCACCGTAGGCGGCTACGGGTTAAGCTCCTACGAGCAGTACTTC. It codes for CASTVGGYGLSSYEQYF.